This entry lists 22 T cell receptor beta chains sequenced from one sample in a study of OX40 agonist ivuxolimab in advanced cancers. Method: immunoSEQ multiplex PCR; TCRdb's copy keeps in-frame clones and lacks some. The sample has roughly 76,000 clones, over 75% seen once. The sequencing used CD4+ or CD8+ T cells sorted from blood, collected in a trial of the OX40 agonist ivuxolimab. The origin of the receptors is an adult with an advanced solid tumor such as melanoma, head and neck, liver or kidney cancer.

The chain joins TRBV6-1 to TRBJ1-2, with 7 bases lining up with TRBD1. This CDR3 region has 15 residues. Germline CDR1 reads MNHNS; CDR2 reads SASEGT. Trimming took 4 bases from V and 5 from J; bases not matched to a gene: 10. The CDR3 region is CASSVSRGTAYGYTF. In DNA form, the CDR3 reads TGTGCCAGCAGTGTATCACGGGGGACAGCGTATGGCTACACCTTC.

The chain combines TRBV5-1 with TRBJ2-3; D perhaps matches TRBD2 (6 bases). The CDR3 has 11 amino acids. CDR1 is SGHRS and CDR2 is YFSETQ in the germline V gene. V was trimmed by 4 bases and J by 7 bases, leaving 7 bases between them. For the CDR3, the DNA is TGCGCCAGCAGCCTAGCGAATACGCAGTATTTT. This translates into CASSLANTQYF.

The chain has TRBV7-9 and TRBJ2-5, with D maybe TRBD2 (5 bases). Trimming pared 1 base from V and 6 bases from J, leaving 9 bases between. The germline V gene has CDR1 SEHNR and CDR2 FQNEAQ (reference sequence). The CDR3 length is 13 residues. Written as DNA, the CDR3 is TGTGCCAGCAGCTTAGTCGGGGTACAGACCCAGTACTTC. Encoded protein: CASSLVGVQTQYF.

As for this clone: Other DNA sequences within the sample encode an identical CDR3. The rearrangement joins TRBV19 to TRBJ1-2, with D tentatively TRBD1 (6 bases). V lost 5 bases to trimming and J lost 3 bases, with 10 bases between them. This CDR3 spans 13 amino acids. Germline V gene lookup returns CDR1 LNHDA and CDR2 SQIVND (reference sequence). The CDR3 nucleotides read TGTGCCAGTAGTGCTGGACAGCACTATGGCTACACCTTC. Translated, it gives CASSAGQHYGYTF.

This chain joins TRBV2 and TRBJ2-3; TRBD1 or TRBD2 may be the D gene (6 bases each). The CDR3 is 15 residues long. Trimming left V 7 bases short and J 3 bases short, with 17 bases between. Germline V gene lookup returns CDR1 SNHLY and CDR2 FYNNEI. The CDR3 region is CASIQGGAQTDTQYF. CDR3 nucleotides: TGTGCCAGCATACAGGGCGGGGCCCAGACAGATACGCAGTATTTT.

V usage is TRBV5-1 and J usage is TRBJ1-2, with 7 bases matching TRBD1. V was pared by 5 bases and J by 0 bases, with 10 bases of the junction left unmatched. The CDR3 sequence is 16 residues long. Germline CDR1 SGHRS, CDR2 YFSETQ. The CDR3, as DNA: TGCGCCAGCAGGGAACTATACAGGGGAGCTAACTATGGCTACACCTTC. Translating gives CASRELYRGANYGYTF. The variable domain in full, with the rest retrieved from reference TRBV5-1 and TRBJ1-2, is KAGVTQTPRYLIKTRGQQVTLSCSPISGHRSVSWYQQTPGQGLQFLFEYFSETQRNKGNFPGRFSGRQFSNSRSEMNVSTLELGDSALYLCASRELYRGANYGYTFGSGTRLTVV.

The genes are TRBV14 and TRBJ2-1; no clear D gene. CDR1 is SGHDN, CDR2 FVKESK, per germline. V was cut by 5 bases and J by 7 bases, with 9 bases left in between. The CDR3 is made up of 12 amino acids. In nucleotides, the CDR3 is TGTGCCAGCAGCAATCCTGGGAATGAGCAGTTCTTC. Translated: CASSNPGNEQFF.

This rearrangement joins TRBV10-3 to TRBJ2-2, with D tentatively TRBD2 (6 bases). The V end was cut by 4 bases, the J end by 5 bases, with 14 bases between. The CDR3 extends over 15 amino acids. Per the germline V gene, CDR1 is ENHRY and CDR2 is SYGVKD. The CDR3 here is CAISGTTGGTGELFF. The CDR3 nucleotides read TGTGCCATCAGTGGGACTACCGGTGGGACCGGGGAGCTGTTTTTT.

V and J are TRBV5-6 and TRBJ1-1; 9 positions match TRBD1. After removal of 5 bases from V and 3 bases from J, the junction contained 8 bases not matched to a gene. The length of the CDR3 is 15 residues. The V gene's germline CDR1 is SGHDT and CDR2 YYEEEE. The CDR3 nucleotides are TGTGCCAGCAGGCCAACCGGGACAGGGCACACTGAAGCTTTCTTT. It encodes CASRPTGTGHTEAFF.

V is TRBV12-5 and J is TRBJ2-2; D not resolved. The CDR3 is 18 residues long. Germline CDR1 is LGHNT and CDR2 is FRNRAP. V gave up 0 bases and J gave up 4 bases, with 18 bases separating them. The CDR3 DNA follows: TGTGCTAGTGGTTTGGTACGTGATGGGGTGATCACCACCGGGGAGCTGTTTTTT. Translating it yields CASGLVRDGVITTGELFF.

V is TRBV4-1 and J is TRBJ1-6; no firm D call. The germline CDR1 and CDR2 sequences are MGHRA and YSYEKL. The CDR3 totals 15 residues. Trimming took 4 bases from V and 1 from J, leaving 8 bases between them. The chain's CDR3 is CASSPERSYNSPLHF. The CDR3 DNA reads as TGCGCCAGCAGCCCCGAAAGGTCCTATAATTCACCCCTCCACTTT.

This clone was counted a single time. The V call is TRBV12-2, the J call TRBJ2-2; the table's TRBD2 call for D was not verified on the DNA. TRBV12-2 counts as a pseudogene. This CDR3 is built from 20 residues. The CDR3 DNA is TGTGCAAGTCGCTTAGCGAGGGGACTAGCGGGGGATACGAACACCGGGGAGCTGTTTTTT. Protein: CASRLARGLAGDTNTGELFF.

The CDR3 coding sequence is TGTGCCAGCAGCTTTGATGGCCCACTACTTAATTCACCCCTCCACTTT. Translation: CASSFDGPLLNSPLHF. V and J are TRBV5-6 and TRBJ1-6; D call uncertain. This CDR3 comprises 16 residues. Trimming cost V 2 bases and J 6 bases, with 15 bases left between them. Germline CDR1 reads SGHDT; CDR2 reads YYEEEE.

This chain uses TRBV10-3 with TRBJ2-3, with D hard to call. The CDR3 spans 12 residues. Germline CDR1 ENHRY, CDR2 SYGVKD. The V and J ends lost 11 bases and 2 bases respectively, with 11 bases between them. CDR3 in amino acids: CASSPNTDTQYF. CDR3 nucleotides: TGTGCCTCATCCCCCAACACAGATACGCAGTATTTT.

Only a few counts were recorded for this clone. V and J are TRBV7-9 and TRBJ1-1; D not certain. Germline V gene data show CDR1 as SEHNR and CDR2 as FQNEAQ (reference sequence). V was trimmed by 2 bases and J by 8 bases, leaving 12 bases between them. The CDR3 sequence is 13 residues long. CDR3: CASSLSGIMEAFF. DNA for the CDR3: TGTGCCAGCAGCTTATCTGGGATAATGGAAGCTTTCTTT.

The CDR3 is CASSENGRARDTQYF. DNA for the CDR3: TGTGCCAGCAGTGAAAACGGGAGGGCCCGTGATACGCAGTATTTT. The chain recombines TRBV2 with TRBJ2-3, with 8 positions matching TRBD2. The CDR3 totals 15 residues. Trimming at V came to 2 bases and at J to 6 bases, leaving 7 bases not matched to a gene. From germline, CDR1 is SNHLY and CDR2 FYNNEI.

The rearrangement links TRBV10-3 to TRBJ1-6; weak D call: TRBD1 (6 bases). Germline V lookup: CDR1 ENHRY, CDR2 SYGVKD. V was clipped by 4 bases and J by 8 bases, with 15 bases between them. The CDR3 is 15 residues long. The DNA for the CDR3 is TGTGCCATCAGTGGCACGGGACAAGTAGATTCACCCCTCCACTTT. This encodes CAISGTGQVDSPLHF.

The chain links TRBV6-5 to TRBJ1-2; D is unclear. Germline V gene data show CDR1 as MNHEY and CDR2 as SVGAGI. This CDR3 region has 14 residues. The V end lost 2 bases, the J end lost 8 bases, and 15 bases lay between the germline ends. This chain's CDR3 is CASSYLQGLSGYTF. The CDR3 nucleotides are TGTGCCAGCAGTTACCTTCAAGGGCTCAGCGGCTACACCTTC.

Only one count was recorded for this clone. The V call is TRBV7-3, the J call TRBJ2-7, with D perhaps TRBD1 (7 bases). The germline gives CDR1 SGHTA, CDR2 FQGTGA. Deletions cut 2 bases from V and 2 bases from J, with 13 bases between. This CDR3 is built from 15 residues. The chain's CDR3 is CASSLAGGTTYEQYF. As DNA, the CDR3 is TGTGCCAGCAGCTTAGCAGGGGGGACCACCTACGAGCAGTACTTC. The variable domain in full, with the rest retrieved from reference TRBV7-3 and TRBJ2-7, is GAGVSQTPSNKVTEKGKYVELRCDPISGHTALYWYRQSLGQGPEFLIYFQGTGAADDSGLPNDRFFAVRPEGSVSTLKIQRTERGDSAVYLCASSLAGGTTYEQYFGPGTRLTVT.

The chain couples TRBV13 to TRBJ2-7; TRBD1 might be the D (5 bases). Per germline, CDR1 PRHDT and CDR2 FYEKMQ (reference sequence). The CDR3 sequence is 14 residues long. V lost 5 bases and J 6 bases, leaving 17 bases between the germline ends. CDR3 in DNA: TGTGCCAGCAGCCCTGAGTCCTATACAGGCGAGCAGTACTTC. Residues: CASSPESYTGEQYF.

This chain connects TRBV4-3 to TRBJ2-7, with D possibly TRBD1 on 6 matching bases. V was pared by 0 bases and J by 4 bases, with 16 bases between. The CDR3 has 16 residues. Germline V gene sequence: CDR1 LGHNA, CDR2 YSLEER. In nucleotides, the CDR3 is TGCGCCAGCAGCCAAGATTGGGGGCCCTCTGGGTACGAGCAGTACTTC. This gives the protein CASSQDWGPSGYEQYF.

The CDR3 DNA follows: TGTGCCAGCAGCTGGGGCAGCTCCTCTAACTATGGCTACACCTTC. The encoded protein is CASSWGSSSNYGYTF. The V call is TRBV5-5, the J call TRBJ1-2; weak D call: TRBD1 (5 bases). V lost 3 bases to trimming and J lost 0 bases, with 12 bases between them. The V gene's germline CDR1 is SGHKS and CDR2 YYEKEE (reference sequence). The CDR3 runs to 15 residues.